The next 23 T cell receptor beta chains were all read from a single sample in a study of vaccination and CD4 T cells after COVID-19. Sample treatment: 10-day PBMC culture with coronavirus spike peptide pools or control peptides (ViraFEST assay). Investigators obtained the unexposed donor's CD4+ T cells before the COVID-19 pandemic (2011-2018). Sequencing of DNA taken from cultured CD4+ T cells relied on the Oncomine TCR Beta short-read assay. TCRdb independently ran MiXCR on the PCR reads; one entry per CDR3 protein. Of under 7,000 distinct CDR3 sequences listed, 27% are singletons. These receptors have no known antigen. Sequenced input: CD4+ T cells from blood, cultured in vitro. These receptors were taken from a human donor in good health.

This clonotype was seen a few times. This chain links TRBV14 with TRBJ1-6, with 9 bases that match TRBD1. This CDR3 has 14 amino acids. The V segment lost 5 bases and the J segment 10 bases; nucleotides outside the gene matches: 6. The germline CDR1 and CDR2 sequences are SGHDN and FVKESK. This CDR3 is CASSSGTGRSPLHF. Here the CDR3 DNA reads TGTGCCAGCAGCTCAGGGACAGGGAGATCACCCCTCCACTTT.

Points on this clonotype: This could be a read error, since a much larger clone is one nucleotide away. This chain links TRBV6-1 with TRBJ1-2; D is perhaps TRBD1 (5 bases). The V and J ends lost 2 bases and 4 bases respectively, with 8 bases between them. The CDR3 totals 13 residues. Germline loops: CDR1 MNHNS, CDR2 SASEGT. CDR3 sequence (DNA): TGTGCCAGCAGTGAACTCAGGGCCTATGGCTACACCTTC. This sequence encodes CASSELRAYGYTF.

The chain couples TRBV6-2 or TRBV6-3 to TRBJ2-5; D could derive from TRBD1 or TRBD2 (6 bases each). The CDR3 consists of 17 residues. Trimming took 6 bases from V and 5 from J, leaving 25 bases between them. Germline CDR1 MNHEY, CDR2 SVGEGT. CDR3 bases: TGTGCCAGCAGCCTCCGCGGAGGGGGATATTTGGGGGAGACCCAGTACTTC. Translated, it gives CASSLRGGGYLGETQYF.

The chain combines TRBV5-4 with TRBJ2-3, with D tentatively TRBD1 (5 bases). The CDR3 is 14 residues long. Germline V gene data show CDR1 as SGHNT and CDR2 as YYREEE (reference sequence). Trimming stripped 5 bases from V and 0 bases from J, with 10 bases between. CDR3 in DNA: TGTGCCAGCAGAACAGGACGTAGCACAGATACGCAGTATTTT. Its protein is CASRTGRSTDTQYF.

The V and J genes are TRBV2 and TRBJ2-1; no clear D gene. CDR1 and CDR2 from the germline V gene are SNHLY and FYNNEI. Trimming left V 6 bases short and J 3 bases short, with 6 bases between. The CDR3 runs to 12 residues. The CDR3 DNA reads as TGTGCCAGCAGCCTCAGCTACAATGAGCAGTTCTTC. Amino acid sequence: CASSLSYNEQFF.

This clonotype is medium-sized in the sample. This sequence joins TRBV11-1 and TRBJ1-2; no firm D call. V was pared by 2 bases and J by 8 bases, with 15 bases between. The germline V gene has CDR1 SGHAT and CDR2 FQDESV (reference sequence). The CDR3 length is 14 residues. CDR3 residues: CASSLTVAGGGYTF. In DNA, the CDR3 is TGTGCCAGCAGCTTAACGGTCGCAGGAGGCGGCTACACCTTC.

By its share, this clonotype is large (0.1 to 1%). The CDR3 bases are TGTGCCAGCCACAGGGTTAGCAATCAGCCCCAGCATTTT. Translating it yields CASHRVSNQPQHF. The genes are TRBV6-1 and TRBJ1-5, with D perhaps TRBD1 (6 bases). Germline V gene sequence: CDR1 MNHNS, CDR2 SASEGT. V shed 8 bases and J shed 0 bases, with 8 bases lying between them. This CDR3 has 13 residues.

This clonotype turned up a few times. V usage is TRBV20-1 and J usage is TRBJ1-1; tentative D call: TRBD1 (6 bases). The germline V gene has CDR1 DFQATT and CDR2 SNEGSKA (reference sequence). The CDR3 is 14 amino acids. The germline V and J ends were trimmed by 3 bases and 2 bases, with 13 bases remaining between them. The CDR3 DNA follows: TGCAGTGCTAGGCCAGGGGCCCCAAACACTGAAGCTTTCTTT. The encoded protein is CSARPGAPNTEAFF.

In its sample, this clonotype is medium-sized. CDR3 DNA sequence: TGTGCCAGCACCCTGGGCACAGGGCCAAACACTGAAGCTTTCTTT. It is translated as CASTLGTGPNTEAFF. The chain carries TRBV6-1 and TRBJ1-1; a weak D match, TRBD1 (6 bases). The germline V and J ends were trimmed by 7 bases and 2 bases, with 17 bases remaining between them. Germline V gene lookup returns CDR1 MNHNS and CDR2 SASEGT. CDR3 length: 15 amino acids.

CDR3 DNA sequence: TGTGCCATCAGTGTGGACAGAGAAGCTTTCTTT. Amino acids: CAISVDREAFF. The rearrangement uses TRBV10-3 and TRBJ1-1, with a possible D match to TRBD1 (6 bases). V was pared by 4 bases and J by 8 bases, with 8 bases between. The CDR3 runs 11 residues. CDR1 and CDR2 from the germline V gene are ENHRY and SYGVKD.

This chain connects TRBV19 to TRBJ2-1; D gene uncertain. This CDR3 is 12 amino acids long. V lost 1 base, J lost 6 bases, and 4 bases lay in between. Germline values: CDR1 LNHDA, CDR2 SQIVND (reference sequence). The CDR3 loop reads CASSIAGNEQFF. The DNA of the CDR3 is TGTGCCAGTAGTATAGCAGGCAATGAGCAGTTCTTC.

The chain is built from TRBV12-3 or TRBV12-4 and TRBJ2-7; 12 nucleotides align to TRBD2. The CDR3 runs to 16 residues. J lost 1 base, V lost 5 bases, and 6 bases had no gene match. In nucleotides, the CDR3 is TGTGCCAGCAGTACCGGACTAGCGGGGTCTTCCTACGAGCAGTACTTC. Translated: CASSTGLAGSSYEQYF.

The V call is TRBV30, the J call TRBJ1-1, with D possibly being TRBD1 (6 bases). The CDR3 extends over 14 amino acids. The germline V gene has CDR1 GTSNPN and CDR2 SVGIG (reference sequence). Trimming removed 3 bases at V and 5 bases at J, with 16 bases between. The CDR3 DNA reads TGTGCCTGGAGCTCAGGGGCTGGGGTGACTGAAGCTTTCTTT. Encoded protein: CAWSSGAGVTEAFF.

In this sample, this clonotype is medium-sized. The CDR3 nucleotides are TGTGCCACCAGCAGAGGAGGGGACACTGAAGCTTTCTTT. This codes for CATSRGGDTEAFF. V gene TRBV15 combines with J gene TRBJ1-1; D may be TRBD1 (5 bases). Germline CDR1 reads LNHNV; CDR2 reads YYDKDF (reference sequence). Deletions cut 1 base from V and 3 bases from J, with 6 bases between. The CDR3 totals 13 residues.

This clonotype qualifies as medium-sized. V and J are TRBV27 and TRBJ1-2, with 7 bases identical to TRBD1. The length of the CDR3 is 14 residues. J lost 7 bases, V lost 5 bases, and 10 bases had no gene match. CDR1 MNHEY and CDR2 SMNVEV come from the germline V gene (reference sequence). Written as DNA, the CDR3 is TGTGCCAGCAGTATCTCGACAGGGAGGGGTGGCTACACCTTC. It specifies CASSISTGRGGYTF.

This clonotype was observed a few times. The CDR3 DNA is TGTGCCAGCAGCTTTAGGGTGGGCGAGCAGTACTTC. This gives the protein CASSFRVGEQYF. The V call is TRBV11-3, the J call TRBJ2-7; D not certain. CDR1 and CDR2 from the germline V gene are SGHNT and YENEEA. Trimming left V 3 bases short and J 6 bases short, with 9 bases between. This CDR3 has 12 amino acids.

A few counts support this clonotype. V gene TRBV6-1 combines with J gene TRBJ1-2; tentatively, D is TRBD1 (5 bases). The germline V gene encodes CDR1 MNHNS and CDR2 SASEGT. V was shortened by 6 bases and J by 7 bases, with 18 bases between the two germline ends. CDR3 size: 14 residues. CDR3: CASRVRDAPIGYTF. For the CDR3, the DNA is TGTGCCAGCAGGGTCCGGGACGCCCCTATTGGCTACACCTTC.

This clonotype was seen a few times. The rearrangement joins TRBV5-1 to TRBJ1-2; 7 bases map to TRBD1. The V gene's germline CDR1 is SGHRS and CDR2 YFSETQ. J was trimmed by 4 bases and V by 0 bases; bases with no gene match: 3. The CDR3 length is 14 residues. CDR3 protein: CASSLGQGGYGYTF. The CDR3 DNA sequence: TGCGCCAGCAGCTTGGGACAGGGAGGCTATGGCTACACCTTC.

The chain couples TRBV18 to TRBJ1-6; D possibly corresponds to TRBD1 (6 bases). Germline CDR1 and CDR2: KGHSH and LQKENI. V was cut by 6 bases and J by 7 bases, with 16 bases left in between. CDR3 length equals 15 residues. The chain's CDR3 is CASSPEGGWNSPLHF. The CDR3 bases are TGTGCCAGCTCGCCCGAGGGGGGGTGGAATTCACCCCTCCACTTT.

This clonotype was observed a handful of times. The genes are TRBV5-4 and TRBJ2-5; D gene unclear. This CDR3 spans 13 amino acids. Germline CDR1 is SGHNT and CDR2 is YYREEE (reference sequence). V shed 0 bases and J shed 5 bases, with 8 bases lying between them. CDR3 in amino acids: CASSLEVRETQYF. CDR3 sequence (DNA): TGTGCCAGCAGCTTGGAGGTCCGGGAGACCCAGTACTTC. The full variable domain, its missing parts supplied by reference TRBV5-4 and TRBJ2-5, is ETGVTQSPTHLIKTRGQQVTLRCSSQSGHNTVSWYQQALGQGPQFIFQYYREEENGRGNFPPRFSGLQFPNYSSELNVNALELDDSALYLCASSLEVRETQYFGPGTRLLVL.

This clonotype was seen a few times. This chain joins TRBV2 and TRBJ1-6; D is possibly TRBD1 (5 bases). With 4 bases removed from V and 2 bases from J, the gap between germline ends came to 12 bases. The CDR3 has 16 residues. CDR1 and CDR2 from the germline V gene are SNHLY and FYNNEI. CDR3 nucleotide sequence: TGTGCCAGCAGTGCCCCCGAGGGGACCTATAATTCACCCCTCCACTTT. Protein: CASSAPEGTYNSPLHF.

This clonotype has just a few counts. CDR3 in DNA: TGCAGTGCTCTTTGGGCGGACACCGGGGAGCTGTTTTTT. It translates to CSALWADTGELFF. V is TRBV20-1 and J is TRBJ2-2; D gene unclear. Per the germline V gene, CDR1 is DFQATT and CDR2 is SNEGSKA (reference sequence). Trimming cost V 5 bases and J 3 bases, with 10 bases left between them. The CDR3 has 13 residues.

This clonotype was counted only a few times. V usage is TRBV6-1 and J usage is TRBJ1-3; D possibly corresponds to TRBD1 (6 bases). Germline assignment: CDR1 MNHNS and CDR2 SASEGT. Trimming pared 7 bases from V and 2 bases from J, leaving 9 bases between. CDR3 length: 13 residues. The CDR3 reads CASTRDTGNTIYF. The DNA of the CDR3 is TGTGCCAGCACTCGGGACACTGGAAACACCATATATTTT.